These 18 T cell receptor beta chains came from one sample sequenced in a study of OX40 agonist ivuxolimab in advanced cancers. Only in-frame clones appear in the TCRdb table, and some are missing; sequencing was by immunoSEQ multiplex PCR. The table shows about 30,000 clones, with 70% to 85% occurring only once. Sequencing used CD4+ or CD8+ T cells sorted from blood, obtained in a trial of the OX40 agonist ivuxolimab. The receptors were sampled from an adult with an advanced solid tumor such as melanoma, head and neck, liver or kidney cancer.

The V and J genes are TRBV2 and TRBJ1-1; D is possibly TRBD1 (5 bases). The CDR3 covers 14 residues. The germline V gene has CDR1 SNHLY and CDR2 FYNNEI. Trimming took off 4 bases at V and 2 bases at J, with 11 bases between the two ends. The CDR3 bases are TGTGCCAGCAGTGGGGGCCCCATAAACACTGAAGCTTTCTTT. Translation gives CASSGGPINTEAFF.

The V call is TRBV5-4, the J call TRBJ2-3, with D uncertain. The V end lost 5 bases, the J end lost 4 bases, and 14 bases lay between the germline ends. CDR1 is SGHNT and CDR2 is YYREEE in the germline V gene (reference sequence). The CDR3 totals 14 residues. The CDR3 nucleotides are TGTGCCAGCAGTCAACTGGAAGAGTCAGATACGCAGTATTTT. This translates into CASSQLEESDTQYF.

The chain links TRBV6-6 to TRBJ2-2; TRBD1 is a possible D gene (6 bases). V was pared by 6 bases and J by 6 bases, with 14 bases between. CDR1 MNHNY and CDR2 SVGAGI come from the germline V gene (reference sequence). The CDR3 runs to 14 residues. CDR3 residues: CASRIGQTAGELFF. DNA for the CDR3: TGTGCCAGCAGAATTGGACAGACCGCCGGGGAGCTGTTTTTT.

The chain uses TRBV6-5 and TRBJ2-7; no definite D call. Trimming left V 4 bases short and J 3 bases short, with 16 bases between. CDR3 length: 15 amino acids. The germline V gene encodes CDR1 MNHEY and CDR2 SVGAGI. The CDR3 spells CASSSHTVPNYEQYF. The CDR3 bases are TGTGCCAGCAGTTCTCACACGGTGCCCAACTACGAGCAGTACTTC.

The chain recombines TRBV27 with TRBJ2-1, with 9 bases identical to TRBD2. V lost 2 bases and J lost 7; bases outside the gene matches: 9. The length of the CDR3 is 16 residues. CDR1 is MNHEY and CDR2 is SMNVEV in the germline V gene (reference sequence). The CDR3 DNA is TGTGCCAGCAGTTTAAGTGTAGCGGGGGCGGGGAATGAGCAGTTCTTC. It yields the protein CASSLSVAGAGNEQFF.

The chain couples TRBV7-9 to TRBJ1-2; TRBD1 matches at 7 bases. The CDR3 is made up of 12 amino acids. Germline CDR1 SEHNR, CDR2 FQNEAQ (reference sequence). With V trimmed by 9 bases and J by 2 bases, 3 bases remained unmatched. CDR3: CASLTGNYGYTF. CDR3 coding DNA: TGTGCCAGTTTGACAGGGAACTATGGCTACACCTTC.

The rearrangement uses TRBV7-9 and TRBJ2-1; perhaps TRBD2 as D (6 bases). The CDR3 is 11 amino acids. The germline V gene encodes CDR1 SEHNR and CDR2 FQNEAQ (reference sequence). Trimming removed 5 bases from V and 8 bases from J, with 7 bases in between. This chain's CDR3 is CASSGGYEQFF. The CDR3 DNA follows: TGTGCCAGCAGCGGAGGGTATGAGCAGTTCTTC.

The CDR3 is CASSLGQVSYGYTF. The CDR3 nucleotides are TGTGCCAGCAGTTTGGGACAGGTCTCCTATGGCTACACCTTC. V and J are TRBV6-5 and TRBJ1-2; 8 nucleotides align to TRBD1. Unmatched junction bases numbered 5, after V lost 4 bases and J lost 4 bases. The CDR3 is made up of 14 amino acids. Germline CDR1 and CDR2: MNHEY and SVGAGI.

The CDR3 nucleotides are TGTGCCAGCAGCGTAGCCCCGGACAGGCTTGAAGCTTTCTTT. Its protein is CASSVAPDRLEAFF. The J gene is TRBJ1-1, the V gene TRBV9; 7 bases fit TRBD1. The CDR3 covers 14 residues. V dropped 0 bases and J dropped 7; count of bases not matched to a gene: 6. Germline CDR1 SGDLS, CDR2 YYNGEE. The full variable domain, in which reference TRBV9 and TRBJ1-1 provide the parts outside the CDR3, is DSGVTQTPKHLITATGQRVTLRCSPRSGDLSVYWYQQSLDQGLQFLIQYYNGEERAKGNILERFSAQQFPDLHSELNLSSLELGDSALYFCASSVAPDRLEAFFGQGTRLTVV.

This chain joins TRBV6-5 and TRBJ2-1; 9 bases are a match to TRBD2. Germline CDR1 reads MNHEY; CDR2 reads SVGAGI. The CDR3 is 16 amino acids. The V gene end was trimmed by 2 bases and the J gene end by 2 bases; junction bases not matched to a gene: 4. The CDR3 here is CASSYGVAGAYNEQFF. CDR3 in DNA: TGTGCCAGCAGTTACGGAGTAGCGGGGGCCTACAATGAGCAGTTCTTC.

The V call is TRBV27, the J call TRBJ2-2; 9 positions match TRBD1. Unmatched junction bases numbered 4, after V lost 10 bases and J lost 4 bases. CDR3 size: 13 residues. CDR1 and CDR2 (germline): MNHEY, SMNVEV (reference sequence). CDR3 sequence: CATGTGITGELFF. In DNA form, the CDR3 reads TGTGCCACCGGGACAGGGATCACCGGGGAGCTGTTTTTT.

This rearrangement joins TRBV7-6 to TRBJ2-3; 7 bases map to TRBD1. The germline CDR1 and CDR2 sequences are SGHVS and FNYEAQ. The V gene end was trimmed by 5 bases and the J gene end by 2 bases; junction bases not matched to a gene: 4. The CDR3 runs 14 residues. The CDR3 sequence: CASSPTGATDTQYF. The CDR3 nucleotides read TGTGCCAGCAGCCCAACAGGGGCCACAGATACGCAGTATTTT.

The chain combines TRBV5-4 with TRBJ2-5; possible D gene TRBD1, 5 bases. The V gene's germline CDR1 is SGHNT and CDR2 YYREEE (reference sequence). V was clipped by 0 bases and J by 2 bases, with 11 bases between them. The CDR3 loop spans 15 amino acids. The CDR3 is CASSLEGRVQETQYF. As DNA, the CDR3 is TGTGCCAGCAGCTTGGAAGGCAGGGTTCAAGAGACCCAGTACTTC.

The rearrangement joins TRBV15 to TRBJ1-1; perhaps TRBD1 as D (6 bases). Germline lookup yields CDR1 LNHNV and CDR2 YYDKDF (reference sequence). V lost 4 bases and J 2 bases, leaving 14 bases between the germline ends. The CDR3 length is 15 residues. In nucleotides, the CDR3 is TGTGCCACCAGCACCTACGGGGGGCTCAACACTGAAGCTTTCTTT. It yields the protein CATSTYGGLNTEAFF.

The chain carries TRBV5-6 and TRBJ2-7; a weak D match, TRBD2 (5 bases). This CDR3 is built from 13 residues. Germline values: CDR1 SGHDT, CDR2 YYEEEE. Trimming removed 2 bases from V and 6 bases from J, with 12 bases in between. The CDR3 loop reads CASSFSGSSEQYF. The CDR3 DNA is TGTGCCAGCAGCTTCTCGGGGTCGTCCGAGCAGTACTTC. Supplemented by reference TRBV5-6 and TRBJ2-7, the full variable domain reads DAGVTQSPTHLIKTRGQQVTLRCSPKSGHDTVSWYQQALGQGPQFIFQYYEEEERQRGNFPDRFSGHQFPNYSSELNVNALLLGDSALYLCASSFSGSSEQYFGPGTRLTVT.

The rearrangement uses TRBV14 and TRBJ1-1; no clear D gene. CDR3 length equals 13 residues. V was trimmed by 0 bases and J by 7 bases, leaving 9 bases between them. Germline lookup yields CDR1 SGHDN and CDR2 FVKESK. This chain's CDR3 is CASSQDRLGEAFF. DNA for the CDR3: TGTGCCAGCAGCCAAGATCGGCTGGGTGAAGCTTTCTTT.

This sequence joins TRBV27 and TRBJ2-7; D assignment may be TRBD1 or TRBD2 (5 bases each). V was trimmed by 3 bases and J by 4 bases, leaving 10 bases between them. The CDR3 is 13 amino acids. Per the germline V gene, CDR1 is MNHEY and CDR2 is SMNVEV (reference sequence). The CDR3 DNA is TGTGCCAGCAGTTTGGGGCCGGGGTACGAGCAGTACTTC. Its protein product is CASSLGPGYEQYF.

This chain connects TRBV9 to TRBJ2-2; tentatively, D is TRBD2 (6 bases). Trimming stripped 3 bases from V and 0 bases from J, with 12 bases between. Germline assignment: CDR1 SGDLS and CDR2 YYNGEE. The CDR3 loop spans 16 amino acids. The CDR3 reads CASSAQAGPNTGELFF. For the CDR3, the DNA is TGTGCCAGCAGCGCCCAAGCGGGCCCGAACACCGGGGAGCTGTTTTTT.